These 11 T cell receptor beta chains were sequenced from one sample in a study of Tregs in tolerant kidney transplant recipients. The table came from immunoSEQ multiplex PCR; TCRdb's copy has only in-frame clones and leaves some out. Of 70,000 to 95,000 clones in the sample, less than 95% were seen once. Specimen: Tregs from blood, collected before the transplant. The source of these receptors is a human donor who received a combined kidney and bone marrow transplant.

The chain has TRBV14 and TRBJ2-1; TRBD2 matches at 7 bases. CDR1 is SGHDN and CDR2 is FVKESK in the germline V gene. This CDR3 has 17 amino acids. The trim removed 1 base at V and 5 bases at J, leaving 11 bases unmatched. The CDR3 DNA sequence: TGTGCCAGCAGCCAAGCTGCAAGAGCGGGATTCAACAATGAGCAGTTCTTC. This gives the protein CASSQAARAGFNNEQFF.

J is TRBJ1-2 and V is TRBV9; D is unclear. This CDR3 has 13 residues. Germline loops: CDR1 SGDLS, CDR2 YYNGEE. With 4 bases removed from V and 2 bases from J, the gap between germline ends came to 9 bases. CDR3 in amino acids: CASSSQWNYGYTF. The CDR3 DNA reads TGTGCCAGCAGCAGCCAGTGGAACTATGGCTACACCTTC.

The V gene is TRBV18, the J gene TRBJ2-6; no reliable D call. The V and J ends lost 2 bases and 0 bases respectively, with 11 bases between them. CDR1 and CDR2 from the germline V gene are KGHSH and LQKENI. The CDR3 spans 17 residues. The CDR3 coding sequence is TGTGCCAGCTCACCAGTCCAACAAGTCTCTGGGGCCAACGTCCTGACTTTC. Translation: CASSPVQQVSGANVLTF. The full variable domain, with the rest looked up from reference TRBV18 and TRBJ2-6, is NAGVMQNPRHLVRRRGQEARLRCSPMKGHSHVYWYRQLPEEGLKFMVYLQKENIIDESGMPKERFSAEFPKEGPSILRIQQVVRGDSAAYFCASSPVQQVSGANVLTFGAGSRLTVL.

The rearrangement joins TRBV5-4 to TRBJ2-7, with D unclear. Trimming shortened V by 4 bases and J by 5 bases, and 10 bases separated the two germline ends. The length of the CDR3 is 12 residues. In germline, CDR1 is SGHNT, CDR2 YYREEE (reference sequence). The CDR3 region has the DNA TGTGCCAGCAGCCTGACATCCCACGAGCAGTACTTC. Translated, it gives CASSLTSHEQYF.

The table lists this clone with a few counts. The genes are TRBV28 and TRBJ1-2; TRBD1 matches at 7 bases. The V gene's germline CDR1 is MDHEN and CDR2 SYDVKM. The ends lost 6 bases at V and 4 bases at J; junction bases unmatched: 11. CDR3 length: 15 residues. The CDR3 nucleotides read TGTGCCAGCAGCCACGGCAGGGGGAGGGGCTATGGCTACACCTTC. Amino acids: CASSHGRGRGYGYTF.

The rearrangement joins TRBV5-1 to TRBJ2-7, with D hard to call. Germline CDR1 and CDR2: SGHRS and YFSETQ. The CDR3 has 14 amino acids. V was clipped by 1 base and J by 2 bases, with 10 bases between them. CDR3 nucleotides: TGCGCCAGCAGCTTGATAGGGATCACCTACGAGCAGTACTTC. It yields the protein CASSLIGITYEQYF. The full variable domain, completed using reference TRBV5-1 and TRBJ2-7, is KAGVTQTPRYLIKTRGQQVTLSCSPISGHRSVSWYQQTPGQGLQFLFEYFSETQRNKGNFPGRFSGRQFSNSRSEMNVSTLELGDSALYLCASSLIGITYEQYFGPGTRLTVT.

The V gene is TRBV7-2, the J gene TRBJ2-5, with TRBD2 identical over 11 bases. Germline V lookup: CDR1 SGHTA, CDR2 FQGNSA. CDR3 size: 16 residues. V shed 5 bases and J 1 base; nucleotides not matched to a gene: 6. The CDR3: CASSRRTSGFQETQYF. In DNA form, the CDR3 reads TGTGCCAGCAGCCGACGGACTAGCGGGTTCCAAGAGACCCAGTACTTC.

V gene TRBV11-2 combines with J gene TRBJ2-7; a weak D match, TRBD1 (6 bases). CDR3 size: 15 residues. In germline, CDR1 is SGHAT, CDR2 FQNNGV. Between the trimmed V and J ends, which lost 6 bases and 3 bases, there was a span of 18 bases. CDR3 in DNA: TGTGCCAGCAGTCGTACAGGGAGCGTGGTCTACGAGCAGTACTTC. Its protein product is CASSRTGSVVYEQYF.

The rearrangement joins TRBV5-1 to TRBJ1-6; possibly TRBD1 for D (6 bases). Trimming took 2 bases from V and 5 from J, leaving 8 bases between them. Germline CDR1 and CDR2: SGHRS and YFSETQ. The CDR3 spans 14 residues. The chain's CDR3 is CASSFGQNNSPLHF. The CDR3 nucleotides are TGCGCCAGCAGCTTTGGACAGAATAATTCACCCCTCCACTTT.

This chain joins TRBV6-6 and TRBJ2-7; D remains unclear. The CDR3 is made up of 12 amino acids. Per germline, CDR1 MNHNY and CDR2 SVGAGI (reference sequence). Trimming stripped 4 bases from V and 6 bases from J, with 10 bases between. CDR3 sequence (DNA): TGTGCCAGCAGTTCTGACCCCGGCGAGCAGTACTTC. This sequence encodes CASSSDPGEQYF.

This chain joins TRBV5-4 and TRBJ2-1; 8 nucleotides agree with TRBD2. The CDR3 sequence is 15 residues long. CDR1 SGHNT and CDR2 YYREEE come from the germline V gene (reference sequence). V shed 4 bases, J shed 6 bases, and the junction held 9 bases outside the gene matches. For the CDR3, the DNA is TGTGCCAGCAGCCCCGGGGGACTAGAATCCAATGAGCAGTTCTTC. Translated, it gives CASSPGGLESNEQFF.